This is a list of T cell receptor beta chains from one sample in a study of cytomegalovirus exposure and HLA in healthy donors. Profiling relied on immunoSEQ multiplex PCR, and the TCRdb table lists in-frame clones only, not all of them. The sample contains about 250,000 clones, roughly 87% of which appear only once. Sample: PBMCs. The receptor set was obtained from a man between 18 and 29 years old in good health and CMV-seropositive. The CDR3 runs from the conserved cysteine through the conserved F or W. The D gene is left open where the match is weak. The size field is filled for only some rows; it gives once, few, many or a size class.

V gene	clone size	D gene	J gene	CDR3 length	CDR3 DNA	CDR3 protein
TRBV11-3	-	-	TRBJ2-7	15	TGTGCCAGCAGCCCACGGACGGATAGCTCCTACGAGCAGTACTTC	CASSPRTDSSYEQYF
TRBV19	-	-	TRBJ1-2	13	TGTGCCAGTAGTATAGATCGACGAGAGGGCTACACCTTC	CASSIDRREGYTF
TRBV2	-	-	TRBJ1-1	13	TGTGCCAGCAGAGCCGAGATCCGAACTGAAGCTTTCTTT	CASRAEIRTEAFF
TRBV9	-	-	TRBJ1-3	13	TGTGCCAGCAGCTCCTGGGGGGTGAACACCATATATTTT	CASSSWGVNTIYF
TRBV11-2	-	TRBD2	TRBJ2-1	16	TGTGCCAGCAGCCCAGGGACTAGCGGGCTCGGAGGGGAGCAGTTCTTC	CASSPGTSGLGGEQFF
TRBV2	-	-	TRBJ2-5	13	TGTGCCAGCAGTGAAGGGATCCAAGAGACCCAGTACTTC	CASSEGIQETQYF
TRBV6-5	-	TRBD2	TRBJ2-1	15	TGTGCCAGCAGATCCTCTCGCGGGAGGGCCGGTGAGCAGTTCTTC	CASRSSRGRAGEQFF
TRBV7-2	-	TRBD2	TRBJ2-1	13	TGTGCCAGCAGCTCGTGGGAGGGCCAAGAGCAGTTCTTC	CASSSWEGQEQFF
TRBV5-1	-	-	TRBJ1-1	16	TGCGCCAGCAGCGTAACGATTGGGGTTAGGAACACTGAAGCTTTCTTT	CASSVTIGVRNTEAFF
TRBV2	-	TRBD2	TRBJ2-1	16	TGTGCCAGCAGTGATACCCTAGCGGGAGTCCACAATGAGCAGTTCTTC	CASSDTLAGVHNEQFF
TRBV11-3	-	-	TRBJ2-1	11	TGTGCCAGCAGCCAGGACTCCCATCAGTTCTTC	CASSQDSHQFF
TRBV5-6	once	-	TRBJ2-2	15	TGTGCCAGCAGCCGAGGGGCAGGAAGCACCGGGGAGCTGTTTTTT	CASSRGAGSTGELFF
TRBV27	-	-	TRBJ1-2	13	TGTGCCAGCGGACCCCGGACCTTAACGGGCTACACCTTC	CASGPRTLTGYTF
TRBV6-6	once	-	TRBJ2-3	13	TGTGCCAGCAGTTACTCGAATGCAGATACGCAGTATTTT	CASSYSNADTQYF
TRBV27	-	-	TRBJ2-3	13	TGTGCCAGCAGGAGGACAGCCACAGATACGCAGTATTTT	CASRRTATDTQYF
TRBV28	-	-	TRBJ1-1	14	TGTGCCAGCATTGGGGAGACCCTGAGCACTGAAGCTTTCTTT	CASIGETLSTEAFF
TRBV27	once	TRBD2	TRBJ2-1	15	TGTGCCAGCAGTCCGAGCGGGAGTCCTTACAATGAGCAGTTCTTC	CASSPSGSPYNEQFF
TRBV5-6	few	-	TRBJ2-5	13	TGTGCCAGCAGTTTGGAGGAGGGAGAGACCCAGTACTTC	CASSLEEGETQYF